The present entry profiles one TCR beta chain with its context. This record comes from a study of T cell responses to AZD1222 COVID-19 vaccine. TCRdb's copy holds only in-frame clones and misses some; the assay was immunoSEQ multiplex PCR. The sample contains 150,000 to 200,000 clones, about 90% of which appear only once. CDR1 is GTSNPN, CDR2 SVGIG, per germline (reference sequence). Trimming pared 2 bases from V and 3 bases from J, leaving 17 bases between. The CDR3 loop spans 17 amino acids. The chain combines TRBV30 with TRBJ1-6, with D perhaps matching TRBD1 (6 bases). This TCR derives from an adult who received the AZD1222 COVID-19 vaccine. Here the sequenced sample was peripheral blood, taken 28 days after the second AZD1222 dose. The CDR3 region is CAWSPDRTSLYNSPLHF. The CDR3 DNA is TGTGCCTGGAGTCCCGACAGGACGAGTCTCTATAATTCACCCCTCCACTTT.